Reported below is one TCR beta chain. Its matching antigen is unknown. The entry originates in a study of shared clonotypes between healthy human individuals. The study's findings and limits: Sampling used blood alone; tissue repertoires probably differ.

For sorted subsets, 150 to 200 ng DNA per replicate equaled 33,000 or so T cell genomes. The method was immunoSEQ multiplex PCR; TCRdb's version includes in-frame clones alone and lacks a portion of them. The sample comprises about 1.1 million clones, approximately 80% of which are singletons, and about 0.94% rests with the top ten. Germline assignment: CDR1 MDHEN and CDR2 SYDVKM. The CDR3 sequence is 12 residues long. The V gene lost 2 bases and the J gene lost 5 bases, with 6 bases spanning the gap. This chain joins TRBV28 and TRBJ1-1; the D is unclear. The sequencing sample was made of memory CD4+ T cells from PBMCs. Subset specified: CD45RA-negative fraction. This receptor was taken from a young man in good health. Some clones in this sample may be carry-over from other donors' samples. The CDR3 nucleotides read TGTGCCAGCAGTTTAGGAGAGACTGAAGCTTTCTTT. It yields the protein CASSLGETEAFF.